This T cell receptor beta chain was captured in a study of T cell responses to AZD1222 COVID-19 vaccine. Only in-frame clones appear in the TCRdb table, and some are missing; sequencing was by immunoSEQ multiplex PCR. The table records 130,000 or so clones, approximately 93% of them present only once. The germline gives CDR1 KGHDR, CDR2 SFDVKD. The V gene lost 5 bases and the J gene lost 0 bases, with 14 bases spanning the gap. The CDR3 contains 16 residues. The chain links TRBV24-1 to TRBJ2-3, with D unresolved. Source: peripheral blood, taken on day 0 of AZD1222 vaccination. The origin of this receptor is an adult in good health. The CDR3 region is CATSGFDHASTDTQYF. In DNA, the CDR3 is TGTGCCACCAGTGGGTTCGATCATGCTAGCACAGATACGCAGTATTTT.